The present entry profiles one TCR beta chain with its context. Its cognate antigen is unknown. Sequencing was performed with immunoSEQ multiplex PCR; in TCRdb, only in-frame clones are kept and a portion is missing. The profile covers about 8,000 clones, with about 90% appearing a single time and around 4% taken by the ten largest. The ends lost 0 bases at V and 0 bases at J; junction bases unmatched: 3. The CDR3 is 15 residues long. Germline V gene lookup returns CDR1 SGHRS and CDR2 YFSETQ. The related graft donor's blood sample was taken on the day of bone marrow donation. This record comes from a study of T cells after posttransplantation cyclophosphamide. Study findings and constraints: Tissue-infiltrating T cells from skin or gut overlapped little with blood T cells. Recipient CMV seropositivity and CMV reactivation strongly tracked TRB clonality. Later post-transplant blood repertoires were often dominated by donor CD8+ memory clones.

The V call is TRBV5-1, the J call TRBJ2-7, with TRBD1 matching over 7 bases. Input material: CD4+ T cells sorted from blood. This clonotype was obtained from a woman between 45 and 60 years old in good health and a related stem cell transplant donor. CDR3 in amino acids: CASSLDGTDSYEQYF. In DNA form, the CDR3 reads TGCGCCAGCAGCTTGGATGGGACAGACTCCTACGAGCAGTACTTC.